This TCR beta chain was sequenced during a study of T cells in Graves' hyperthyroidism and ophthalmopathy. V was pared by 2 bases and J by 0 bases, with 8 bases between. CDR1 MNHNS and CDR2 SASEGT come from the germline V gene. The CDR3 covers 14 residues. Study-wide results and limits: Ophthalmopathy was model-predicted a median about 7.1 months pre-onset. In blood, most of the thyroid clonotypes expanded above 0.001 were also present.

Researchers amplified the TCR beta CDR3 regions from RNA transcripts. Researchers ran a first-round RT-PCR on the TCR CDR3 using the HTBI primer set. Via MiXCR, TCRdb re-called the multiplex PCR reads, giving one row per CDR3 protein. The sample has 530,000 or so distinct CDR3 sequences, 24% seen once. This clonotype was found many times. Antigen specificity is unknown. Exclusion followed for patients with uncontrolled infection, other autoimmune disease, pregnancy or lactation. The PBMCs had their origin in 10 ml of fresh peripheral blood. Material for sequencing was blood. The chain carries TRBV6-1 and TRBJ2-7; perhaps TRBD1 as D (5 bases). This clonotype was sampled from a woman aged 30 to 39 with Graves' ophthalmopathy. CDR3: CASSEQGSSYEQYF. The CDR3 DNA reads TGTGCCAGCAGTGAACAGGGAAGCTCCTACGAGCAGTACTTC.